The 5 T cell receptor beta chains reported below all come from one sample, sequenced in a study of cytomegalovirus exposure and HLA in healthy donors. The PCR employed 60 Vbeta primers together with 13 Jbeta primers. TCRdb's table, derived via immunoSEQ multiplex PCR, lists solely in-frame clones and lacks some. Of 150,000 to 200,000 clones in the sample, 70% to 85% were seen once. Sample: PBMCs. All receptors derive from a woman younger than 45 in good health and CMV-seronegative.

The chain's CDR3 is CASSQGDRGPYEQYF. DNA of the CDR3: TGTGCCAGCAGCCAGGGGGACAGGGGACCCTACGAGCAGTACTTC. This chain links TRBV7-9 with TRBJ2-7; 10 bases line up with TRBD1. This CDR3 is 15 amino acids long. From germline, CDR1 is SEHNR and CDR2 FQNEAQ (reference sequence). The J segment lost 2 bases and the V segment lost 5 bases, leaving 6 bases of the junction unmatched. The entire variable domain, with the rest obtained from reference TRBV7-9 and TRBJ2-7, is as follows: DTGVSQNPRHKITKRGQNVTFRCDPISEHNRLYWYRQTLGQGPEFLTYFQNEAQLEKSRLLSDRFSAERPKGSFSTLEIQRTEQGDSAMYLCASSQGDRGPYEQYFGPGTRLTVT.

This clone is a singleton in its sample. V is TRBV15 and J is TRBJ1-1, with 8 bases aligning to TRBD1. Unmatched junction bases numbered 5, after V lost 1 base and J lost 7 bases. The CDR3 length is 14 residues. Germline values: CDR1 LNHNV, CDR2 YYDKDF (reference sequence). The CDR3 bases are TGTGCCACCAGCAGAGGGGGGACAGGAATTGAAGCTTTCTTT. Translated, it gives CATSRGGTGIEAFF.

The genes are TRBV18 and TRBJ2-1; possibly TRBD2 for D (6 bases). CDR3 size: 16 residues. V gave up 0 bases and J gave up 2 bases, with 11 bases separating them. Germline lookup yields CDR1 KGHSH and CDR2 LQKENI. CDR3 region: CASSPPQRVPYNEQFF. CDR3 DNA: TGTGCCAGCTCACCACCTCAGCGGGTTCCCTACAATGAGCAGTTCTTC.

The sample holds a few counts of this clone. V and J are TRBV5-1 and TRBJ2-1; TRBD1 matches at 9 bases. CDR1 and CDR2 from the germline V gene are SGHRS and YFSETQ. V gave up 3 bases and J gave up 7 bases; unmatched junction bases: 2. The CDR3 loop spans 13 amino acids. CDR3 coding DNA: TGCGCCAGCAGCTCGGGACAGGGTAATGAGCAGTTCTTC. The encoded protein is CASSSGQGNEQFF.

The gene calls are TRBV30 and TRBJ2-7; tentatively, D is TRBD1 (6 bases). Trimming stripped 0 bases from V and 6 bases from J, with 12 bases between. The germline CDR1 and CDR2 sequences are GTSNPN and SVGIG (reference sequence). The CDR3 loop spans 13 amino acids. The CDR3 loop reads CAWSVSRDTEQYF. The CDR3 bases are TGTGCCTGGAGTGTGAGCCGGGACACCGAGCAGTACTTC. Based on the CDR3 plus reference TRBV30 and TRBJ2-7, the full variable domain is SQTIHQWPATLVQPVGSPLSLECTVEGTSNPNLYWYRQAAGRGLQLLFYSVGIGQISSEVPQNLSASRPQDRQFILSSKKLLLSDSGFYLCAWSVSRDTEQYFGPGTRLTVT.